This is a list of T cell receptor beta chains from one sample in a study of T cell repertoires in cytomegalovirus infection. Their specific antigens are unknown. One entry per CDR3 protein results from TCRdb running MiXCR on the reads. The table records around 710,000 distinct CDR3 sequences, 25% to 30% of them present only once. Here the sequenced sample was cultured CD8+ T cells from PBMCs, taken from culture after CMV antigen stimulation. These TCRs come from a human donor in good health (CMV status not recorded). Some clones in this sample may be carry-over from other donors' samples. The CDR3 runs from the conserved cysteine through the conserved F or W. Fields, in order: CDR3 protein, CDR3 DNA, clone size, D gene, J gene, V gene. D genes are given only for firm matches. Some rows have no size entry. The others give once, few or many, or a class for an expanded clone.

CDR3 protein: CASSSRGSPIDEQFF; CDR3 DNA: TGTGCCAGCAGCTCGAGGGGGTCCCCTATAGATGAGCAGTTCTTC; clone size: few; D gene: .; J gene: TRBJ2-1; V gene: TRBV7-3
CDR3 protein: CASSLGQGVAEAFF; CDR3 DNA: TGTGCCAGCAGCCTGGGACAGGGGGTGGCTGAAGCTTTCTTT; clone size: many; D gene: TRBD1; J gene: TRBJ1-1; V gene: TRBV7-2
CDR3 protein: CASFPGTGGFGETQYF; CDR3 DNA: TGTGCCAGCTTTCCCGGGACAGGGGGCTTCGGTGAGACCCAGTACTTC; clone size: .; D gene: TRBD1; J gene: TRBJ2-5; V gene: TRBV7-8
CDR3 protein: CASSYRESGGELFF; CDR3 DNA: TGTGCCAGCAGTTACAGGGAGAGCGGCGGGGAGCTGTTTTTT; clone size: .; D gene: .; J gene: TRBJ2-2; V gene: TRBV7-9
CDR3 protein: CASSQEADRVNTEAFF; CDR3 DNA: TGTGCCAGCAGCCAAGAGGCGGACAGGGTGAACACTGAAGCTTTCTTT; clone size: .; D gene: TRBD1; J gene: TRBJ1-1; V gene: TRBV14
CDR3 protein: CASSSPGQGNEQYF; CDR3 DNA: TGTGCCAGCAGCTCACCGGGACAGGGAAACGAGCAGTACTTC; clone size: .; D gene: TRBD1; J gene: TRBJ2-7; V gene: TRBV13
CDR3 protein: CASSLTGKIETQYF; CDR3 DNA: TGTGCCAGCAGTCTGACAGGCAAAATTGAGACCCAGTACTTC; clone size: .; D gene: .; J gene: TRBJ2-5; V gene: TRBV12-3/TRBV12-4
CDR3 protein: CASSPSRGSGYTF; CDR3 DNA: TGTGCCAGCAGTCCCTCGAGGGGTTCAGGCTACACCTTC; clone size: .; D gene: .; J gene: TRBJ1-2; V gene: TRBV7-6
CDR3 protein: CASSLFGNTIYF; CDR3 DNA: TGTGCCAGCAGCTTATTTGGAAACACCATATATTTT; clone size: many; D gene: .; J gene: TRBJ1-3; V gene: TRBV7-2
CDR3 protein: CASSPFRAYNEQFF; CDR3 DNA: TGTGCCAGCAGCCCCTTTCGGGCCTACAATGAGCAGTTCTTC; clone size: few; D gene: .; J gene: TRBJ2-1; V gene: TRBV5-4
CDR3 protein: CASSVEMTGFPKLFF; CDR3 DNA: TGTGCCAGCAGCGTAGAGATGACAGGGTTCCCCAAACTGTTTTTT; clone size: few; D gene: TRBD1; J gene: TRBJ1-4; V gene: TRBV9
CDR3 protein: CASSLVSGADTQYF; CDR3 DNA: TGTGCCAGCAGCTTAGTTAGCGGGGCAGATACGCAGTATTTT; clone size: many; D gene: TRBD2; J gene: TRBJ2-3; V gene: TRBV7-2
CDR3 protein: CASSLGFSSGGPDEQFF; CDR3 DNA: TGTGCCAGCAGCTTAGGTTTTTCTAGCGGGGGGCCGGATGAGCAGTTCTTC; clone size: .; D gene: TRBD2; J gene: TRBJ2-1; V gene: TRBV7-8
CDR3 protein: CASSEFSGAYEQYF; CDR3 DNA: TGTGCCAGCAGTGAATTCAGCGGGGCCTACGAGCAGTACTTC; clone size: .; D gene: TRBD2; J gene: TRBJ2-7; V gene: TRBV2
CDR3 protein: CASSQVATGSYGYTF; CDR3 DNA: TGCGCCAGCAGCCAAGTTGCCACAGGGAGCTATGGCTACACCTTC; clone size: .; D gene: .; J gene: TRBJ1-2; V gene: TRBV4-1
CDR3 protein: CASSFFDRGPFLDEKLFF; CDR3 DNA: TGTGCCAGCAGTTTCTTTGACAGGGGGCCCTTTCTCGATGAAAAACTGTTTTTT; clone size: .; D gene: TRBD1; J gene: TRBJ1-4; V gene: TRBV28
CDR3 protein: CASSQDLSGWEKLFF; CDR3 DNA: TGCGCCAGCAGCCAAGATCTGTCAGGGTGGGAAAAACTGTTTTTT; clone size: .; D gene: .; J gene: TRBJ1-4; V gene: TRBV4-3
CDR3 protein: CASSYTSTSNEQLF; CDR3 DNA: TGTGCCAGCAGTTACACTTCAACTAGCAATGAGCAGCTCTTC; clone size: .; D gene: .; J gene: TRBJ2-1; V gene: TRBV6-5
CDR3 protein: CATSPDLAKNIQYF; CDR3 DNA: TGTGCCACCTCTCCGGATCTAGCCAAAAACATTCAGTACTTC; clone size: .; D gene: .; J gene: TRBJ2-4; V gene: TRBV15
CDR3 protein: CASSYNWTGGQTFLSGNTIYF; CDR3 DNA: TGTGCCAGCAGTTATAATTGGACAGGGGGCCAGACATTTCTCTCTGGAAACACCATATATTTT; clone size: many; D gene: TRBD1; J gene: TRBJ1-3; V gene: TRBV11-2
CDR3 protein: CASSLAAPGLDEQFF; CDR3 DNA: TGTGCCAGCAGTCTAGCGGCCCCCGGGCTGGATGAGCAGTTCTTC; clone size: .; D gene: TRBD2; J gene: TRBJ2-1; V gene: TRBV6-5
CDR3 protein: CASTLDRGHIGYTF; CDR3 DNA: TGTGCCAGCACCCTCGACAGGGGGCATATCGGCTACACCTTC; clone size: few; D gene: TRBD1; J gene: TRBJ1-2; V gene: TRBV6-2/TRBV6-3
CDR3 protein: CASSGLRGSGDEQYF; CDR3 DNA: TGTGCCAGTAGTGGACTCCGGGGGTCCGGGGACGAGCAGTACTTC; clone size: few; D gene: .; J gene: TRBJ2-7; V gene: TRBV19
CDR3 protein: CATEGLDTGELFF; CDR3 DNA: TGTGCCACCGAGGGGCTCGACACCGGGGAGCTGTTTTTT; clone size: .; D gene: .; J gene: TRBJ2-2; V gene: TRBV7-9
CDR3 protein: CAISVRHHSGANVLTF; CDR3 DNA: TGTGCCATCAGTGTCCGGCACCACTCTGGGGCCAACGTCCTGACTTTC; clone size: .; D gene: .; J gene: TRBJ2-6; V gene: TRBV10-3
CDR3 protein: CASSLQVTLNSGANVLTF; CDR3 DNA: TGTGCCAGTAGCCTACAGGTAACCTTAAACTCTGGGGCCAACGTCCTGACTTTC; clone size: .; D gene: .; J gene: TRBJ2-6; V gene: TRBV19
CDR3 protein: CASSYTPPSGLGEKLFF; CDR3 DNA: TGTGCCAGCAGTTACACACCACCCTCGGGGCTTGGTGAAAAACTGTTTTTT; clone size: few; D gene: .; J gene: TRBJ1-4; V gene: TRBV6-6
CDR3 protein: CATSDNLAREQFF; CDR3 DNA: TGTGCCACCAGTGATAACCTAGCGCGTGAGCAGTTCTTC; clone size: .; D gene: .; J gene: TRBJ2-1; V gene: TRBV24-1
CDR3 protein: CASSFLISGGQETQYF; CDR3 DNA: TGTGCCAGCAGCTTCCTGATTAGCGGGGGGCAAGAGACCCAGTACTTC; clone size: .; D gene: TRBD2; J gene: TRBJ2-5; V gene: TRBV7-9
CDR3 protein: CASSLVSGGAWYNEQFF; CDR3 DNA: TGTGCCAGCAGCTTAGTTAGCGGGGGGGCTTGGTACAATGAGCAGTTCTTC; clone size: .; D gene: TRBD2; J gene: TRBJ2-1; V gene: TRBV7-9
CDR3 protein: CASSFRDREISRANVLTF; CDR3 DNA: TGTGCCAGCAGCTTTCGAGACAGGGAAATCTCTAGGGCCAACGTCCTGACTTTC; clone size: once; D gene: TRBD1; J gene: TRBJ2-6; V gene: TRBV7-9
CDR3 protein: CASSQGLAAYNEQFF; CDR3 DNA: TGTGCCAGCAGTCAGGGACTAGCGGCCTACAATGAGCAGTTCTTC; clone size: many; D gene: TRBD2; J gene: TRBJ2-1; V gene: TRBV6-1
CDR3 protein: CASRKTGQGLLNTEAFF; CDR3 DNA: TGTGCCAGCAGGAAGACGGGACAGGGGCTCTTGAACACTGAAGCTTTCTTT; clone size: few; D gene: TRBD1; J gene: TRBJ1-1; V gene: TRBV6-6
CDR3 protein: CATRLAGEKTNTGELFF; CDR3 DNA: TGTGCCACCCGACTAGCGGGGGAGAAAACGAACACCGGGGAGCTGTTTTTT; clone size: .; D gene: TRBD2; J gene: TRBJ2-2; V gene: TRBV7-9
CDR3 protein: CASSPADRLYTEAFF; CDR3 DNA: TGTGCCAGCAGCCCCGCGGACAGGCTCTACACTGAAGCTTTCTTT; clone size: few; D gene: TRBD1; J gene: TRBJ1-1; V gene: TRBV7-9
CDR3 protein: CASSEPRGYYEQYF; CDR3 DNA: TGTGCCAGCAGCGAACCCAGGGGTTACTACGAGCAGTACTTC; clone size: .; D gene: .; J gene: TRBJ2-7; V gene: TRBV7-9
CDR3 protein: CASGDRWDNEQFF; CDR3 DNA: TGTGCCAGCGGGGACAGGTGGGACAATGAGCAGTTCTTC; clone size: many; D gene: TRBD1; J gene: TRBJ2-1; V gene: TRBV6-1
CDR3 protein: CASSVEGEGADEQYF; CDR3 DNA: TGTGCCAGCAGCGTAGAAGGGGAGGGGGCGGACGAGCAGTACTTC; clone size: .; D gene: .; J gene: TRBJ2-7; V gene: TRBV9
CDR3 protein: CASSFKLFSGNTIYF; CDR3 DNA: TGTGCCAGCAGCTTCAAACTGTTCTCTGGAAACACCATATATTTT; clone size: .; D gene: .; J gene: TRBJ1-3; V gene: TRBV5-6
CDR3 protein: CASSQDDSDWSEQYF; CDR3 DNA: TGCGCCAGCAGCCAAGACGACAGTGACTGGAGCGAGCAGTACTTC; clone size: .; D gene: .; J gene: TRBJ2-7; V gene: TRBV4-1
CDR3 protein: CASSFEIAGYEQYF; CDR3 DNA: TGTGCCAGCAGTTTCGAGATTGCGGGCTACGAGCAGTACTTC; clone size: .; D gene: .; J gene: TRBJ2-7; V gene: TRBV12-3/TRBV12-4
CDR3 protein: CASRLTVGADGYTF; CDR3 DNA: TGTGCCAGCAGGCTGACCGTAGGGGCGGATGGCTACACCTTC; clone size: .; D gene: .; J gene: TRBJ1-2; V gene: TRBV5-4
CDR3 protein: CATSEPGRTDTQYF; CDR3 DNA: TGTGCCACCAGTGAGCCAGGAAGGACAGATACGCAGTATTTT; clone size: few; D gene: .; J gene: TRBJ2-3; V gene: TRBV24-1
CDR3 protein: CASSLSIDRAYNEQFF; CDR3 DNA: TGTGCCAGCAGCTTATCAATAGACAGGGCCTACAATGAGCAGTTCTTC; clone size: few; D gene: TRBD1; J gene: TRBJ2-1; V gene: TRBV7-6
CDR3 protein: CASSPLSLGQYYNEQFF; CDR3 DNA: TGTGCCAGCAGTCCCCTTTCTCTCGGGCAATACTACAATGAGCAGTTCTTC; clone size: many; D gene: .; J gene: TRBJ2-1; V gene: TRBV12-3/TRBV12-4
CDR3 protein: CASLGGFTDTQYF; CDR3 DNA: TGTGCCAGCCTCGGCGGGTTCACAGATACGCAGTATTTT; clone size: few; D gene: .; J gene: TRBJ2-3; V gene: TRBV2
CDR3 protein: CASSPEVPGSLETQYF; CDR3 DNA: TGTGCCAGCTCACCAGAGGTACCAGGGAGTCTGGAGACCCAGTACTTC; clone size: .; D gene: .; J gene: TRBJ2-5; V gene: TRBV18
CDR3 protein: CASSLGTLGKKLFF; CDR3 DNA: TGTGCCAGCAGTTTGGGAACCCTGGGAAAAAAACTGTTTTTT; clone size: many; D gene: .; J gene: TRBJ1-4; V gene: TRBV12-3/TRBV12-4
CDR3 protein: CASSYRRDTYEQYF; CDR3 DNA: TGTGCCAGCAGTTATCGTCGGGACACCTACGAGCAGTACTTC; clone size: .; D gene: .; J gene: TRBJ2-7; V gene: TRBV6-5
CDR3 protein: CASSLHITGPNTEAFF; CDR3 DNA: TGCGCCAGCAGCTTACATATTACAGGGCCGAACACTGAAGCTTTCTTT; clone size: many; D gene: .; J gene: TRBJ1-1; V gene: TRBV5-1
CDR3 protein: CACGGAPYEQYF; CDR3 DNA: TGTGCCTGTGGGGGAGCCCCCTACGAGCAGTACTTC; clone size: .; D gene: .; J gene: TRBJ2-7; V gene: TRBV7-8
CDR3 protein: CASSPFSGVRRGYTF; CDR3 DNA: TGTGCCAGCAGTCCTTTCTCAGGGGTTCGTCGCGGCTACACCTTC; clone size: .; D gene: .; J gene: TRBJ1-2; V gene: TRBV27
CDR3 protein: CASSQFSGGYDEQFF; CDR3 DNA: TGCGCCAGCAGCCAATTTAGCGGGGGGTACGATGAGCAGTTCTTC; clone size: .; D gene: TRBD2; J gene: TRBJ2-1; V gene: TRBV4-3
CDR3 protein: CASFPSDASNQPQHF; CDR3 DNA: TGTGCCAGCTTTCCCTCGGACGCAAGCAATCAGCCCCAGCATTTT; clone size: many; D gene: .; J gene: TRBJ1-5; V gene: TRBV7-3
CDR3 protein: CASSPGGMTNKYEQYF; CDR3 DNA: TGTGCCAGCAGCCCCGGTGGTATGACAAACAAATACGAGCAGTACTTC; clone size: .; D gene: .; J gene: TRBJ2-7; V gene: TRBV14